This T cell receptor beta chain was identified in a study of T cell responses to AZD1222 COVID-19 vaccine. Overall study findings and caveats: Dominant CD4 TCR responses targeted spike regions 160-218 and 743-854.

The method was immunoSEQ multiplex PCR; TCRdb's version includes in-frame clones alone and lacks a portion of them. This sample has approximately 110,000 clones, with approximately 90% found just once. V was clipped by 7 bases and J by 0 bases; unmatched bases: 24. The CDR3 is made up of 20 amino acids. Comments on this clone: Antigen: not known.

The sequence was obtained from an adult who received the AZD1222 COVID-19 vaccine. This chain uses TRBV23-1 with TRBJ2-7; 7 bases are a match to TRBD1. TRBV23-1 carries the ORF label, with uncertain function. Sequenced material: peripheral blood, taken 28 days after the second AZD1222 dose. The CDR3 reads CASKKRFTGDSLVFSYEQYF. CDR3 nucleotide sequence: TGCGCCAGCAAAAAAAGGTTCACAGGGGATTCACTAGTTTTCTCCTACGAGCAGTACTTC.